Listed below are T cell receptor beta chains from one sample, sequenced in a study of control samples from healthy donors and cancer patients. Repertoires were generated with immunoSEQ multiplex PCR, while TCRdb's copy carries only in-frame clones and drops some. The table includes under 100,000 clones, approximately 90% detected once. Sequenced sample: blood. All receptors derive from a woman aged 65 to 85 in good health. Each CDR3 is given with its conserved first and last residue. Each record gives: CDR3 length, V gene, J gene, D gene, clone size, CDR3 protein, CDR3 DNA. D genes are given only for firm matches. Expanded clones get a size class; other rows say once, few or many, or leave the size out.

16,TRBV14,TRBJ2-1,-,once,CASSQMAGHMANEQFF,TGTGCCAGCAGCCAAATGGCGGGACATATGGCCAATGAGCAGTTCTTC
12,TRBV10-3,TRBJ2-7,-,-,CAVTGHLNEQYF,TGTGCCGTAACAGGGCATTTGAACGAGCAGTACTTC
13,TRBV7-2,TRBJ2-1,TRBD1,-,CASSLVGTGLMFF,TGTGCCAGCAGCTTAGTGGGGACAGGGCTGATGTTCTTC
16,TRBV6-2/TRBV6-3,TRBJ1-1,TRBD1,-,CASSYGSGTVNTEAFF,TGTGCCAGCAGTTACGGTAGTGGGACAGTTAACACTGAAGCTTTCTTT
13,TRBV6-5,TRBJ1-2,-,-,CASSSQGFYGYTF,TGTGCCAGCAGTTCTCAGGGCTTCTATGGCTACACCTTC
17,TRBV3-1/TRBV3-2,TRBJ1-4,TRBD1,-,CASSQEKGRQGDEKLFF,TGTGCCAGCAGCCAAGAGAAGGGAAGACAGGGGGATGAAAAACTGTTTTTT
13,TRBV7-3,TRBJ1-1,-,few,CASSTDKNTEAFF,TGTGCCAGCAGCACCGACAAGAACACTGAAGCTTTCTTT
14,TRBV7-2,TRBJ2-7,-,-,CASSLSGQFYEQYF,TGTGCCAGCAGCTTAAGTGGGCAGTTCTACGAGCAGTACTTC
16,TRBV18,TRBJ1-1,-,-,CASSPQAGRGNTEAFF,TGTGCCAGCTCACCACAAGCAGGTAGAGGGAACACTGAAGCTTTCTTT
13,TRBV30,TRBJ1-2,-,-,CAWRLGLTAGYTF,TGTGCCTGGAGACTGGGACTGACGGCTGGCTACACCTTC
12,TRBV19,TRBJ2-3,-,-,CASSIGRDTQYF,TGTGCCAGTAGTATAGGGAGGGACACGCAGTATTTT
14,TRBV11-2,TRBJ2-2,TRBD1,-,CASSRTGAGGELFF,TGTGCCAGCAGCCGGACAGGGGCCGGCGGGGAGCTGTTTTTT
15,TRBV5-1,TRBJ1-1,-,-,CASSLQGHLNTEAFF,TGCGCCAGCAGTCTGCAGGGACATTTGAACACTGAAGCTTTCTTT
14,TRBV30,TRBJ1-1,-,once,CAWSYRLWETEAFF,TGTGCCTGGAGTTACAGGTTATGGGAAACTGAAGCTTTCTTT
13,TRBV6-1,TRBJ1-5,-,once,CASSEIGGQPQHF,TGTGCCAGCAGTGAAATTGGGGGCCAGCCCCAGCATTTT
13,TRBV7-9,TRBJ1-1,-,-,CASSLYPGLEAFF,TGTGCCAGCAGCTTATATCCCGGGCTTGAAGCTTTCTTT
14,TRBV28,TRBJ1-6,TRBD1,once,CASIPGQQDSPLHF,TGTGCCAGCATACCGGGACAGCAAGATTCACCCCTCCACTTT
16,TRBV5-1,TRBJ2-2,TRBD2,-,CASSPGLAGPTGELFF,TGCGCCAGCAGCCCAGGACTAGCGGGGCCCACCGGGGAGCTGTTTTTT
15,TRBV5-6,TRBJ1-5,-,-,CASSLYGNSNQPQHF,TGTGCCAGCAGCTTGTACGGGAATAGCAATCAGCCCCAGCATTTT
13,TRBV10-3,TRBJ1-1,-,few,CAISLDRNTEAFF,TGTGCCATCAGCCTGGACAGGAACACTGAAGCTTTCTTT